The 30 T cell receptor beta chains listed next were all sequenced from one sample in a study of T cell responses to AZD1222 COVID-19 vaccine. The method was immunoSEQ multiplex PCR; TCRdb's version includes in-frame clones alone and lacks a portion of them. Of approximately 100,000 clones listed, 85% to 90% are singletons. The sequences come from peripheral blood, collected on day 0 of AZD1222 vaccination. Source of these receptors: an adult in good health.

The V and J genes are TRBV6-2 or TRBV6-3 and TRBJ2-5; perhaps TRBD1 as D (6 bases). Germline loops: CDR1 MNHEY, CDR2 SVGEGT. The CDR3 totals 15 residues. V was trimmed by 6 bases and J by 1 base, leaving 15 bases between them. In DNA, the CDR3 is TGTGCCAGCAGCAGGGCCCAGACAGGCCAAGAGACCCAGTACTTC. It is translated as CASSRAQTGQETQYF.

The chain joins TRBV3-1 (or the pseudogene TRBV3-2) to TRBJ2-7; 8 positions match TRBD1. CDR3 length equals 12 residues. Unmatched junction bases numbered 7, after V lost 3 bases and J lost 12 bases. Germline values: CDR1 LGHDT, CDR2 YNNKEL (reference sequence). The CDR3 coding sequence is TGTGCCAGCAGCCAGGGACAGGCCCAAGGGTACTTC. Protein: CASSQGQAQGYF.

V gene TRBV19 combines with J gene TRBJ2-7; D uncertain. This CDR3 comprises 14 residues. Per germline, CDR1 LNHDA and CDR2 SQIVND (reference sequence). V shed 1 base and J shed 1 base, with 8 bases lying between them. CDR3 protein: CASSIATRSYEQYF. The CDR3, as DNA: TGTGCCAGTAGTATAGCTACCCGATCCTACGAGCAGTACTTC.

This clone has a handful of counts. This chain connects TRBV6-5 to TRBJ2-7; maybe TRBD2 (6 bases). Between the trimmed V and J ends, which lost 6 bases and 7 bases, there was a span of 13 bases. Germline CDR1 and CDR2: MNHEY and SVGAGI. This CDR3 has 12 residues. CDR3 in DNA: TGTGCCAGCAGGACCGATGGGAGGGAGCAGTACTTC. This codes for CASRTDGREQYF.

This sequence joins TRBV15 and TRBJ1-2; D uncertain. Trimming removed 0 bases from V and 0 bases from J, with 5 bases in between. Germline V gene sequence: CDR1 LNHNV, CDR2 YYDKDF (reference sequence). The CDR3 covers 14 residues. DNA for the CDR3: TGTGCCACCAGCAGAGATGCCGCTAACTATGGCTACACCTTC. Encoded protein: CATSRDAANYGYTF.

The chain carries TRBV20-1 and TRBJ2-1, with TRBD2 identical over 7 bases. Germline V CDR1 and CDR2: DFQATT, SNEGSKA (reference sequence). Trimming took 3 bases from V and 5 from J; bases not matched to a gene: 7. This CDR3 has 14 amino acids. The CDR3 here is CSASKAGVDNEQFF. Here the CDR3 DNA reads TGCAGTGCTAGTAAGGCGGGAGTAGACAATGAGCAGTTCTTC.

The V and J genes are TRBV27 and TRBJ2-7; 7 bases line up with TRBD1. The CDR3 contains 14 residues. V shed 7 bases and J 1 base; nucleotides not matched to a gene: 7. Germline CDR1 reads MNHEY; CDR2 reads SMNVEV (reference sequence). This chain's CDR3 is CASMMDRRSYEQYF. The CDR3 region has the DNA TGTGCCAGCATGATGGACAGGCGATCCTACGAGCAGTACTTC.

V gene TRBV19 combines with J gene TRBJ1-5; D remains unclear. Trimming took off 3 bases at V and 7 bases at J, with 16 bases between the two ends. CDR1 is LNHDA, CDR2 SQIVND, per germline (reference sequence). The CDR3 length is 15 residues. The CDR3 DNA follows: TGTGCCAGTAGTATTCTTTTTCCGAGCAGCCAGCCCCAGCATTTT. Encoded protein: CASSILFPSSQPQHF.

The chain employs TRBV7-8 and TRBJ2-1; TRBD2 matches 8 bases. V shed 5 bases, J shed 7 bases, and the junction held 13 bases outside the gene matches. The CDR3 has 16 amino acids. CDR1 and CDR2 (germline): SGHVS, FQNEAQ. The CDR3 region is CASSPQAGAGLNEQFF. The CDR3, as DNA: TGTGCCAGCAGCCCCCAAGCGGGAGCCGGGCTGAATGAGCAGTTCTTC.

The chain links TRBV19 to TRBJ2-7, with D perhaps TRBD1 (6 bases). There are 14 residues in the CDR3. Germline V gene sequence: CDR1 LNHDA, CDR2 SQIVND (reference sequence). With 6 bases removed from V and 3 bases from J, the gap between germline ends came to 15 bases. The DNA of the CDR3 is TGTGCCAGTAGCTCCGGGACATTGGGCTACGAGCAGTACTTC. Encoded protein: CASSSGTLGYEQYF.

V gene TRBV28 combines with J gene TRBJ1-2, with 9 bases identical to TRBD1. Germline values: CDR1 MDHEN, CDR2 SYDVKM. This CDR3 has 15 residues. V was clipped by 5 bases and J by 4 bases; unmatched bases: 8. CDR3 loop: CASSPPGQGTYGYTF. CDR3 nucleotide sequence: TGTGCCAGCAGTCCACCTGGACAGGGGACCTATGGCTACACCTTC.

This chain connects TRBV3-1 (or the pseudogene TRBV3-2) to TRBJ1-6; D remains ambiguous. Trimming took off 0 bases at V and 9 bases at J, with 9 bases between the two ends. This CDR3 spans 14 amino acids. CDR1 LGHDT and CDR2 YNNKEL come from the germline V gene (reference sequence). CDR3 bases: TGTGCCAGCAGCCAAGACGGGCAGCGTTCACCCCTCCACTTT. Its translation: CASSQDGQRSPLHF.

V and J are TRBV2 and TRBJ1-4; D unresolved. V dropped 1 base and J dropped 5 bases, with 5 bases sitting between them. Germline CDR1 SNHLY, CDR2 FYNNEI. The CDR3 sequence is 13 residues long. The CDR3 sequence is CASSEVENEKLFF. Written as DNA, the CDR3 is TGTGCCAGCAGTGAAGTAGAGAATGAAAAACTGTTTTTT.

The J gene is TRBJ2-7, the V gene TRBV7-3; tentatively, D is TRBD2 (6 bases). The CDR3 spans 14 residues. Per the germline V gene, CDR1 is SGHTA and CDR2 is FQGTGA. Trimming pared 5 bases from V and 4 bases from J, leaving 15 bases between. This CDR3 reads CASSQGGAGYEQYF. The CDR3 DNA follows: TGTGCCAGCAGCCAAGGCGGGGCGGGTTACGAGCAGTACTTC.

This chain connects TRBV6-5 to TRBJ1-4; no clear D gene. CDR1 and CDR2 (germline): MNHEY, SVGAGI. Trimming cost V 2 bases and J 8 bases, with 12 bases left between them. The length of the CDR3 is 14 residues. Here the CDR3 reads CASSYSNRNEKLFF. The CDR3 DNA reads TGTGCCAGCAGTTACAGCAATCGAAACGAAAAACTGTTTTTT.

A few counts support this clone. The chain has TRBV5-6 and TRBJ2-7; D is unresolved. Trimming pared 0 bases from V and 5 bases from J, leaving 6 bases between. The CDR3 contains 12 residues. Germline lookup yields CDR1 SGHDT and CDR2 YYEEEE. CDR3 sequence reads: CASSLGLDEQYF. Here the CDR3 DNA reads TGTGCCAGCAGCTTGGGGTTGGACGAGCAGTACTTC.

The V gene is TRBV7-9, the J gene TRBJ1-5; 9 bases fit TRBD1. Germline CDR1 is SEHNR and CDR2 is FQNEAQ (reference sequence). Trimming took 5 bases from V and 3 from J; bases not matched to a gene: 5. The CDR3 runs to 15 residues. As DNA, the CDR3 is TGTGCCAGCAGCAGAGGGACAGGGAACAATCAGCCCCAGCATTTT. Translated, it gives CASSRGTGNNQPQHF.

The CDR3 loop reads CASSPGEVAKNIQYF. The CDR3 bases are TGTGCCAGCTCCCCTGGGGAGGTAGCCAAAAACATTCAGTACTTC. The gene calls are TRBV18 and TRBJ2-4; TRBD2 is a possible D gene (6 bases). The germline V gene encodes CDR1 KGHSH and CDR2 LQKENI. V gave up 6 bases and J gave up 0 bases, with 12 bases separating them. The CDR3 runs 15 residues.

This chain connects TRBV9 to TRBJ2-5, with D perhaps being TRBD1 or TRBD2 (5 bases each). Germline assignment: CDR1 SGDLS and CDR2 YYNGEE. The V and J ends lost 0 bases and 0 bases respectively, with 18 bases between them. This CDR3 comprises 18 residues. The CDR3 is CASSVGAPGQNYQETQYF. The CDR3, as DNA: TGTGCCAGCAGCGTAGGGGCCCCGGGGCAAAATTACCAAGAGACCCAGTACTTC.

V and J are TRBV2 and TRBJ2-3; unclear D gene. This CDR3 has 10 residues. Trimming pared 6 bases from V and 3 bases from J, leaving 1 base between. Germline CDR1 is SNHLY and CDR2 is FYNNEI. The CDR3 here is CASRTDTQYF. The CDR3 DNA follows: TGTGCCAGCAGAACAGATACGCAGTATTTT. Using reference TRBV2 and TRBJ2-3 for the parts outside the CDR3, the full variable domain is EPEVTQTPSHQVTQMGQEVILRCVPISNHLYFYWYRQILGQKVEFLVSFYNNEISEKSEIFDDQFSVERPDGSNFTLKIRSTKLEDSAMYFCASRTDTQYFGPGTRLTVL.

This sequence joins TRBV6-4 and TRBJ1-6, with TRBD1 matching over 7 bases. Germline trimming cut 5 bases from V and 8 bases from J; bases unmatched to any gene: 6. Germline CDR1 and CDR2: MRHNA and SNTAGT. This CDR3 is built from 14 residues. The CDR3 sequence: CASSSTGFYSPLHF. CDR3 nucleotide sequence: TGTGCCAGCAGTTCGACAGGGTTTTATTCACCCCTCCACTTT.

The chain combines TRBV4-1 with TRBJ2-1; D is unresolved. The CDR3 consists of 15 residues. Germline lookup yields CDR1 MGHRA and CDR2 YSYEKL. Trimming stripped 0 bases from V and 2 bases from J, with 8 bases between. The CDR3 DNA is TGCGCCAGCAGCCAAGATCCTAGGGCCTACAATGAGCAGTTCTTC. Protein: CASSQDPRAYNEQFF.

This chain links TRBV7-9 with TRBJ2-5; TRBD1 agrees at 8 bases. Germline CDR1 and CDR2: SEHNR and FQNEAQ (reference sequence). This CDR3 contains 16 residues. The ends lost 4 bases at V and 5 bases at J; junction bases unmatched: 12. The DNA for the CDR3 is TGTGCCAGCAGCTACCGAGGACAGGGAGCCCATGAGACCCAGTACTTC. Translation: CASSYRGQGAHETQYF.

The rearrangement uses TRBV3-1 (or the pseudogene TRBV3-2) and TRBJ1-5; D is unclear. The germline gives CDR1 LGHDT, CDR2 YNNKEL (reference sequence). Trimming removed 0 bases from V and 6 bases from J, with 12 bases in between. This CDR3 is 15 amino acids long. The CDR3 coding sequence is TGTGCCAGCAGCCAAGATCTATCCGGTAGTCAGCCCCAGCATTTT. Amino acids: CASSQDLSGSQPQHF.

This rearrangement joins TRBV7-9 to TRBJ1-1; tentative D call: TRBD1 (5 bases). The CDR3 covers 13 residues. Germline CDR1 and CDR2: SEHNR and FQNEAQ (reference sequence). Trimming took off 5 bases at V and 10 bases at J, with 17 bases between the two ends. The DNA of the CDR3 is TGTGCCAGCAGCCTCGGGGGACCCGCCGGAGCTTTCTTT. This codes for CASSLGGPAGAFF.

V usage is TRBV10-2 and J usage is TRBJ2-6, with D unresolved. This CDR3 has 14 amino acids. Germline values: CDR1 WSHSY, CDR2 SAAADI. Trimming stripped 4 bases from V and 0 bases from J, with 4 bases between. CDR3 loop: CASSASSGANVLTF. The CDR3 coding sequence is TGCGCCAGCAGTGCAAGCTCTGGGGCCAACGTCCTGACTTTC.

The chain couples TRBV6-2 or TRBV6-3 to TRBJ2-7, with 11 bases identical to TRBD1. There are 13 residues in the CDR3. CDR1 is MNHEY and CDR2 is SVGEGT in the germline V gene. J lost 3 bases, V lost 5 bases, and 0 bases had no gene match. CDR3 in DNA: TGTGCCAGCAGTGGGACAGGGGGCTACGAGCAGTACTTC. It specifies CASSGTGGYEQYF.

This clone was seen only once. J is TRBJ2-5 and V is TRBV19; maybe TRBD1 (5 bases). Trimming took off 5 bases at V and 2 bases at J, with 12 bases between the two ends. The CDR3 has 14 residues. The germline CDR1 and CDR2 sequences are LNHDA and SQIVND (reference sequence). Here the CDR3 DNA reads TGTGCCAGTAGTGTCCTCGACAGACAAGAGACCCAGTACTTC. Translated: CASSVLDRQETQYF. Based on the CDR3 plus reference TRBV19 and TRBJ2-5, the full variable domain is DGGITQSPKYLFRKEGQNVTLSCEQNLNHDAMYWYRQDPGQGLRLIYYSQIVNDFQKGDIAEGYSVSREKKESFPLTVTSAQKNPTAFYLCASSVLDRQETQYFGPGTRLLVL.

This sequence joins TRBV28 and TRBJ2-7; no clear D gene. Between the trimmed V and J ends, which lost 3 bases and 4 bases, there was a span of 10 bases. The CDR3 totals 13 residues. The germline V gene encodes CDR1 MDHEN and CDR2 SYDVKM. The chain's CDR3 is CASSFPPMYEQYF. CDR3 nucleotides: TGTGCCAGCAGTTTCCCACCAATGTACGAGCAGTACTTC.

This sequence joins TRBV7-9 and TRBJ1-1; perhaps TRBD1 as D (6 bases). Trimming stripped 5 bases from V and 4 bases from J, with 17 bases between. The germline gives CDR1 SEHNR, CDR2 FQNEAQ (reference sequence). The CDR3 contains 15 residues. As DNA, the CDR3 is TGTGCCAGCAGCGTGGGGACAAACCGGCGCACTGAAGCTTTCTTT. As protein: CASSVGTNRRTEAFF.